This T cell receptor beta chain was sequenced for a study of control samples from healthy donors and cancer patients. The CDR3 has 16 residues. Trimming left V 6 bases short and J 1 base short, with 18 bases between. The germline gives CDR1 KGHSH, CDR2 LQKENI. Clones were read by immunoSEQ multiplex PCR, and TCRdb kept only the in-frame ones, dropping some. The data contain some 120,000 clones, approximately 90% of them singletons. Source material: blood. The source is a woman aged 70-85 years in good health. The chain recombines TRBV18 with TRBJ1-2; D call uncertain. CDR3 protein: CASSHGRERHNYGYTF. CDR3 DNA: TGTGCCAGCTCCCACGGGAGGGAACGTCATAACTATGGCTACACCTTC.